These 28 T cell receptor beta chains were sequenced from one sample in a study of blood T cell repertoires in COVID-19. Sequenced by immunoSEQ multiplex PCR; TCRdb stores in-frame clones only, minus some. The sample consists of some 150,000 clones, 84% of them appearing once. Sequencing was performed on peripheral blood. Receptors originate from a human donor in a cohort sampled during active COVID-19.

The chain joins TRBV12-3 or TRBV12-4 to TRBJ1-2, with D possibly matching TRBD1 (5 bases). The V end was cut by 5 bases, the J end by 10 bases, with 14 bases between. The CDR3 covers 12 residues. The CDR3 sequence is CASSQRSGYYTF. The CDR3 coding sequence is TGTGCCAGCAGTCAAAGATCAGGGTACTACACCTTC.

This clone has only a few counts. The J gene is TRBJ1-5, the V gene TRBV2; TRBD1 agrees at 8 bases. CDR3 size: 15 residues. The germline gives CDR1 SNHLY, CDR2 FYNNEI. The J segment lost 5 bases and the V segment lost 6 bases, leaving 9 bases of the junction unmatched. The CDR3 spells CASSVDRAGYQPQHF. Written as DNA, the CDR3 is TGTGCCAGCAGCGTGGACAGGGCTGGGTATCAGCCCCAGCATTTT. The variable domain in full, completed from reference TRBV2 and TRBJ1-5, reads EPEVTQTPSHQVTQMGQEVILRCVPISNHLYFYWYRQILGQKVEFLVSFYNNEISEKSEIFDDQFSVERPDGSNFTLKIRSTKLEDSAMYFCASSVDRAGYQPQHFGDGTRLSIL.

The V and J genes are TRBV30 and TRBJ2-5; tentatively, D is TRBD2 (7 bases). V lost 3 bases and J 4 bases, leaving 9 bases between the germline ends. The germline CDR1 and CDR2 sequences are GTSNPN and SVGIG (reference sequence). The CDR3 is made up of 12 amino acids. CDR3 in amino acids: CAWRGGGETQYF. DNA for the CDR3: TGTGCCTGGAGGGGAGGGGGAGAGACCCAGTACTTC.

As DNA, the CDR3 is TGTGCCAGCTCAATAGCGGGGGTGACCTACGAGCAGTACTTC. Translation: CASSIAGVTYEQYF. J is TRBJ2-7 and V is TRBV18; 9 bases fit TRBD2. The V segment lost 5 bases and the J segment 2 bases; nucleotides outside the gene matches: 4. The CDR3 covers 14 residues. Germline-derived CDR1 and CDR2 are KGHSH and LQKENI.

The chain joins TRBV9 to TRBJ2-1; 9 positions match TRBD2. Germline lookup yields CDR1 SGDLS and CDR2 YYNGEE. The CDR3 contains 15 residues. V shed 4 bases and J 7 bases; nucleotides not matched to a gene: 9. Here the CDR3 reads CASSQSGRSGNEQFF. The DNA of the CDR3 is TGTGCCAGCAGCCAAAGCGGGAGGAGTGGGAATGAGCAGTTCTTC.

The genes are TRBV5-5 and TRBJ1-2, with D tentatively TRBD1 (5 bases). The CDR3 contains 13 residues. CDR1 SGHKS and CDR2 YYEKEE come from the germline V gene (reference sequence). Trimming removed 6 bases at V and 3 bases at J, with 12 bases between. CDR3 sequence: CASTTQGDYGYTF. In DNA form, the CDR3 reads TGTGCCAGCACCACCCAGGGCGACTATGGCTACACCTTC.

This chain joins TRBV10-3 and TRBJ2-2, with 12 positions matching TRBD2. The ends lost 6 bases at V and 0 bases at J; junction bases unmatched: 2. This CDR3 contains 16 residues. Germline V gene sequence: CDR1 ENHRY, CDR2 SYGVKD. The CDR3 DNA reads TGTGCCATCAGCCGGACTAGCGGGGCGAACACCGGGGAGCTGTTTTTT. It translates to CAISRTSGANTGELFF.

This clone was detected a few times. V and J are TRBV29-1 and TRBJ2-3; 8 bases line up with TRBD1. Germline CDR1 SQVTM, CDR2 ANQGSEA. The CDR3 spans 17 residues. J gave up 1 base and V 5 bases, and 14 bases lay outside the gene matches. For the CDR3, the DNA is TGCAGCGTTCCGAAGACGACAGGGGCTTCAGGCACAGATACGCAGTATTTT. It codes for CSVPKTTGASGTDTQYF.

This chain uses TRBV11-2 with TRBJ1-1, with unresolved D. The CDR3 covers 13 residues. Deletions cut 8 bases from V and 5 bases from J, with 15 bases between. CDR1 is SGHAT and CDR2 is FQNNGV in the germline V gene. CDR3 loop: CASGIGRHTEAFF. In DNA form, the CDR3 reads TGTGCCAGCGGAATCGGCAGGCATACTGAAGCTTTCTTT. Supplemented by reference TRBV11-2 and TRBJ1-1, the full variable domain reads EAGVAQSPRYKIIEKRQSVAFWCNPISGHATLYWYQQILGQGPKLLIQFQNNGVVDDSQLPKDRFSAERLKGVDSTLKIQPAKLEDSAVYLCASGIGRHTEAFFGQGTRLTVV.

The chain joins TRBV7-2 to TRBJ1-3, with a weak D call TRBD1 (5 bases). CDR3 length equals 15 residues. Germline lookup yields CDR1 SGHTA and CDR2 FQGNSA. V lost 3 bases and J 0 bases, leaving 9 bases between the germline ends. The chain's CDR3 is CASSLARGSGNTIYF. The CDR3 DNA follows: TGTGCCAGCAGCTTGGCAAGGGGCTCTGGAAACACCATATATTTT.

J is TRBJ1-1 and V is TRBV12-2. TRBV12-2 is recorded as a pseudogene. The CDR3 has 14 residues. This chain's CDR3 is CASRLPFGDTEAFF. The CDR3 DNA follows: TGTGCAAGTCGCCTCCCCTTCGGTGACACTGAAGCTTTCTTT.

J is TRBJ1-1 and V is TRBV20-1; D is ambiguous. Germline values: CDR1 DFQATT, CDR2 SNEGSKA (reference sequence). The CDR3 length is 10 residues. The CDR3 protein is CRAVGTEAFF. The CDR3 region has the DNA TGCAGGGCGGTCGGGACTGAAGCTTTCTTT.

This chain uses TRBV19 with TRBJ2-3; no reliable D call. The V gene's germline CDR1 is LNHDA and CDR2 SQIVND (reference sequence). Trimming took 5 bases from V and 5 from J, leaving 5 bases between them. The CDR3 has 11 amino acids. The CDR3 region has the DNA TGTGCCAGTAGTTCGGGAGATACGCAGTATTTT. Its translation is CASSSGDTQYF.

This chain links TRBV7-3 with TRBJ2-3; D is ambiguous. CDR1 is SGHTA, CDR2 FQGTGA, per germline. V was cut by 2 bases and J by 2 bases, with 8 bases left in between. The CDR3 loop spans 14 amino acids. The CDR3 spells CASSLGLDTDTQYF. In DNA, the CDR3 is TGTGCCAGCAGCTTAGGCCTAGACACAGATACGCAGTATTTT.

The chain is built from TRBV30 and TRBJ1-2; 8 bases fit TRBD1. Trimming at V came to 5 bases and at J to 5 bases, leaving 7 bases not matched to a gene. This CDR3 has 13 residues. Germline assignment: CDR1 GTSNPN and CDR2 SVGIG (reference sequence). In DNA, the CDR3 is TGTGCCTGGGCTGGGACAGGAGGTTATGGCTACACCTTC. This gives the protein CAWAGTGGYGYTF.

This chain's CDR3 is CASSETGSSYEQYF. CDR3 nucleotides: TGTGCCAGCAGTGAGACAGGGAGCTCCTACGAGCAGTACTTC. The rearrangement joins TRBV2 to TRBJ2-7, with TRBD1 identical over 7 bases. The CDR3 totals 14 residues. V shed 3 bases, J shed 0 bases, and the junction held 2 bases outside the gene matches. Looked up from germline, CDR1 is SNHLY and CDR2 is FYNNEI.

V usage is TRBV3-1 (or the pseudogene TRBV3-2) and J usage is TRBJ2-3; D is perhaps TRBD2 (7 bases). CDR3 size: 15 residues. The V end was cut by 1 base, the J end by 5 bases, with 13 bases between. CDR1 is LGHDT, CDR2 YNNKEL, per germline (reference sequence). The CDR3 nucleotides are TGTGCCAGCAGCCAAGGGGGGGGCGTCTTAGATACGCAGTATTTT. This codes for CASSQGGGVLDTQYF.

The rearrangement joins TRBV20-1 to TRBJ1-2; D is perhaps TRBD1 (6 bases). Germline loops: CDR1 DFQATT, CDR2 SNEGSKA (reference sequence). This CDR3 is built from 20 residues. The ends were cut back, 3 bases at V and 0 bases at J, with 29 bases in the middle. The CDR3 region is CSASGPTIPGHSLANYGYTF. The CDR3 coding sequence is TGCAGTGCTAGTGGACCGACGATCCCGGGACATAGCCTGGCTAACTATGGCTACACCTTC.

This sequence joins TRBV21-1 and TRBJ1-2. TRBV21-1 is annotated as a pseudogene. CDR3 length: 14 amino acids. The CDR3: CASSRWEADYGYTF. Here the CDR3 DNA reads TGTGCCAGCAGCAGGTGGGAGGCAGACTATGGCTACACCTTC.

This chain joins TRBV5-6 and TRBJ2-1, with 10 positions matching TRBD2. V shed 9 bases and J 3 bases; nucleotides not matched to a gene: 12. The CDR3 length is 16 residues. Germline CDR1 SGHDT, CDR2 YYEEEE. In DNA, the CDR3 is TGTGCCACCACCCCGAGCGGGAGGGGGCTCTACAATGAGCAGTTCTTC. Its protein is CATTPSGRGLYNEQFF.

CDR3 sequence: CASSLGGQAYEQYF. CDR3 nucleotide sequence: TGCGCCAGCAGCTTGGGGGGACAGGCCTACGAGCAGTACTTC. V is TRBV5-1 and J is TRBJ2-7; 8 bases match TRBD1. The germline V gene encodes CDR1 SGHRS and CDR2 YFSETQ. The CDR3 runs to 14 residues. V gave up 0 bases and J gave up 2 bases; unmatched junction bases: 1.

The chain couples TRBV30 to TRBJ2-7, with D tentatively TRBD2 (5 bases). Trimming cost V 3 bases and J 2 bases, with 11 bases left between them. The CDR3 runs to 13 residues. Germline lookup yields CDR1 GTSNPN and CDR2 SVGIG (reference sequence). The CDR3 reads CAWSPMRAYEQYV. CDR3 nucleotide sequence: TGTGCCTGGAGCCCTATGAGGGCCTACGAGCAGTACGTC.

This chain joins TRBV28 and TRBJ1-2; 7 positions agree with TRBD1. This CDR3 is 12 amino acids long. The junction had 3 bases not matched to a gene; V was cut back by 6 bases and J by 5 bases. Germline assignment: CDR1 MDHEN and CDR2 SYDVKM. The CDR3 spells CASRGTEYGYTF. In nucleotides, the CDR3 is TGTGCCAGCAGAGGGACAGAATATGGCTACACCTTC.

The chain couples TRBV7-9 to TRBJ2-5; the match to TRBD2 covers 8 bases. Trimming took 3 bases from V and 7 from J; bases not matched to a gene: 7. Per germline, CDR1 SEHNR and CDR2 FQNEAQ (reference sequence). The CDR3 totals 14 residues. The CDR3 reads CASSFSGGDGTQYF. The CDR3 nucleotides read TGTGCCAGCAGCTTTTCGGGAGGGGATGGGACCCAGTACTTC.

This clone was picked up one time. The CDR3 DNA follows: TGTGCCAGCAGCCTGACCCCAACAGAAACCGGGGAGCTGTTTTTT. Its protein product is CASSLTPTETGELFF. The chain is built from TRBV7-6 and TRBJ2-2; the D is unclear. V shed 5 bases and J shed 5 bases, with 15 bases lying between them. Germline lookup yields CDR1 SGHVS and CDR2 FNYEAQ. The CDR3 is 15 amino acids.

The chain combines TRBV3-1 (or the pseudogene TRBV3-2) with TRBJ2-5; the match to TRBD2 covers 7 bases. The CDR3 length is 15 residues. Germline V CDR1 and CDR2: LGHDT, YNNKEL (reference sequence). J was trimmed by 4 bases and V by 0 bases; bases with no gene match: 5. CDR3: CASSQDWGGRETQYF. CDR3 sequence (DNA): TGTGCCAGCAGCCAAGATTGGGGGGGAAGAGAGACCCAGTACTTC.

The chain employs TRBV7-3 and TRBJ1-3, with unresolved D. The CDR3 spans 13 residues. Trimming shortened V by 5 bases and J by 1 base, and 6 bases separated the two germline ends. Germline lookup yields CDR1 SGHTA and CDR2 FQGTGA. The DNA of the CDR3 is TGTGCCAGCAGCCTTAATTCTGGAAACACCATATATTTT. Translating gives CASSLNSGNTIYF.

V is TRBV27 and J is TRBJ1-3; 7 bases agree with TRBD1. CDR1 is MNHEY and CDR2 is SMNVEV in the germline V gene (reference sequence). CDR3 length equals 18 residues. V lost 5 bases to trimming and J lost 1 base; unmatched junction nucleotides: 14. The CDR3 coding sequence is TGTGCCAGCAGTCGAAAGACCCCGACAGGGAGTTCTGGAAACACCATATATTTT. This gives the protein CASSRKTPTGSSGNTIYF.